The rows below give T cell receptor beta chains drawn from one sample of a study of cytomegalovirus exposure and HLA in healthy donors. Profiled with immunoSEQ multiplex PCR; TCRdb holds only in-frame clones, not every one. The sample data list 100,000 to 150,000 clones. Input material: PBMCs. The receptor set was obtained from a young man in good health and CMV-seronegative. The CDR3 runs from the conserved cysteine through the conserved F or W. The D gene is left open where the match is weak.

d_call j_call v_call cdr3_aa cdr3_nt
TRBD1 TRBJ1-4 TRBV30 CAWTPFTGGPLLITGLFF TGTGCCTGGACCCCGTTTACAGGGGGTCCTCTATTAATCACAGGGCTGTTTTTT
NA TRBJ2-6 TRBV19 CASTGLRDTGANVLTF TGTGCCAGTACCGGGCTCAGGGACACTGGGGCCAACGTCCTGACTTTC
NA TRBJ1-5 TRBV5-4 CASSGGTGQPQHF TGTGCCAGCAGCGGAGGGACGGGACAGCCCCAGCATTTT
NA TRBJ2-7 TRBV6-5 CASSHNNEGGYEQYF TGTGCCAGCAGCCACAACAACGAGGGGGGGTACGAGCAGTACTTC
TRBD2 TRBJ2-7 TRBV5-4 CASSIGTSGTYEQYF TGTGCCAGCAGCATCGGGACTAGCGGGACTTACGAGCAGTACTTC
NA TRBJ1-5 TRBV12-2 CASRSRAQPQHF TGTGCAAGTCGCTCCAGAGCGCAGCCCCAGCATTTT
TRBD2 TRBJ2-7 TRBV5-1 CASSLEPGLVSGEQYF TGCGCCAGCAGCTTGGAACCGGGACTAGTCTCGGGCGAGCAGTACTTC
NA TRBJ2-4 TRBV14 CASRGLAKNIQYF TGTGCCAGCAGGGGCTTAGCCAAAAACATTCAGTACTTC
TRBD2 TRBJ2-1 TRBV2 CASSERGGLFNEQFF TGTGCCAGCAGTGAACGGGGGGGCCTTTTCAATGAGCAGTTCTTC
NA TRBJ1-2 TRBV5-3 CARNPPGTTF TGTGCCAGAAACCCCCCGGGAACGACCTTC
NA TRBJ1-1 TRBV2 CASAAKVTNTEAFF TGTGCCAGCGCTGCCAAGGTGACAAACACTGAAGCTTTCTTT
NA TRBJ1-1 TRBV28 CASRSGTGGRNTEAFF TGTGCCAGCAGATCTGGGACCGGGGGAAGGAACACTGAAGCTTTCTTT
NA TRBJ2-2 TRBV30 CAWTGAGTGELFF TGTGCCTGGACAGGGGCGGGCACCGGGGAGCTGTTTTTT
TRBD1 TRBJ2-3 TRBV20-1 CSARDPRQGYF TGCAGTGCTAGAGACCCCCGACAGGGATATTTT
NA TRBJ2-1 TRBV6-1 CASSDMQGSYNEQFF TGTGCCAGCAGTGATATGCAGGGCTCCTACAATGAGCAGTTCTTC
TRBD2 TRBJ2-1 TRBV7-8 CASSLGFGRGGDNEQFF TGTGCCAGCAGCTTAGGATTCGGACGGGGGGGTGACAATGAGCAGTTCTTC
TRBD1 TRBJ2-7 TRBV5-5 CASSPGQSYEQYF TGTGCCAGCAGCCCGGGACAGAGTTACGAGCAGTACTTC
NA TRBJ2-3 TRBV5-1 CASSSQGSYTDTQYF TGCGCCAGCAGCTCACAGGGTTCTTACACAGATACGCAGTATTTT
NA TRBJ1-1 TRBV6-1 CASSEMSGRGDTEAFF TGTGCCAGCAGTGAAATGTCGGGCAGGGGAGACACTGAAGCTTTCTTT
NA TRBJ1-5 TRBV19 CASSLPLSRNQPQHF TGTGCCAGTAGTCTCCCCCTCAGTCGCAATCAGCCCCAGCATTTT
TRBD2 TRBJ2-1 TRBV15 CATSRSGLAGFNEQFF TGTGCCACCAGCAGATCTGGACTAGCGGGGTTTAATGAGCAGTTCTTC
NA TRBJ1-5 TRBV6-1 CASSVGGGNQPQHF TGTGCCAGCAGTGTTGGGGGGGGTAATCAGCCCCAGCATTTT